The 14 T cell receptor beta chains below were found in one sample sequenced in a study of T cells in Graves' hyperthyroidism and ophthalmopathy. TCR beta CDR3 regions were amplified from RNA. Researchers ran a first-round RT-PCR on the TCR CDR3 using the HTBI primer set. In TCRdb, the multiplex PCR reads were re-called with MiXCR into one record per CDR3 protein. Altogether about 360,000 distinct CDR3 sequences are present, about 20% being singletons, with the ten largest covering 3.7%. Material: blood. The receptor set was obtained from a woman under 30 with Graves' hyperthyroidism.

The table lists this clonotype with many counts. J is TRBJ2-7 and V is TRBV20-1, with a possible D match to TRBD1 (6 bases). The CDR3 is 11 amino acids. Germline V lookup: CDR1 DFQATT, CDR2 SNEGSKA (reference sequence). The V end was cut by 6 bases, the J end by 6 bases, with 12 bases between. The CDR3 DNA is TGCAGTGCGCCACAGGGCAGCGAGCAGTACTTC. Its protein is CSAPQGSEQYF.

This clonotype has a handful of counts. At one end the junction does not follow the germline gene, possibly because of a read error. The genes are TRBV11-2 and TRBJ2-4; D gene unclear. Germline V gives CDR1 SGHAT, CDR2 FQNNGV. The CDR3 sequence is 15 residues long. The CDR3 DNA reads TGTGCCAGCAGCTTAAGCCAGATAGCCAAAAACATTAAGTACTTC. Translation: CASSLSQIAKNIKYF. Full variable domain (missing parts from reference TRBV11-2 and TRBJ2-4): EAGVAQSPRYKIIEKRQSVAFWCNPISGHATLYWYQQILGQGPKLLIQFQNNGVVDDSQLPKDRFSAERLKGVDSTLKIQPAKLEDSAVYLCASSLSQIAKNIKYFGAGTRLSVL.

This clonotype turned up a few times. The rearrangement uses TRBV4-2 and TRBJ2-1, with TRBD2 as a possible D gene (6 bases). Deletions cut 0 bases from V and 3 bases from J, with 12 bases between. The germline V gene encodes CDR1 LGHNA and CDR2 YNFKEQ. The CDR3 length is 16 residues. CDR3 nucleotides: TGTGCCAGCAGCCAAGACGCGGGACTTCTCTACAATGAGCAGTTCTTC. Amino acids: CASSQDAGLLYNEQFF.

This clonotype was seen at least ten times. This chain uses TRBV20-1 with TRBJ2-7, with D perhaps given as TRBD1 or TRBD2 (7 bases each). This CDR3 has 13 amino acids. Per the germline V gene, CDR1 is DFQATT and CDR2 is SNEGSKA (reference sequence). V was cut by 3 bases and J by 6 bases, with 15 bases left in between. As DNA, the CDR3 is TGCAGTGCTAGGGGAGGGCAGGGGGGCGAGCAGTACTTC. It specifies CSARGGQGGEQYF.

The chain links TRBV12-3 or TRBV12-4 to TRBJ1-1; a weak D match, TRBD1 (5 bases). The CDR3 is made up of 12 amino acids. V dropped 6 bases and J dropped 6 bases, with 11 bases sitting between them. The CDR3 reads CASRGDFPEAFF. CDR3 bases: TGTGCCAGCAGAGGGGACTTCCCTGAAGCTTTCTTT.

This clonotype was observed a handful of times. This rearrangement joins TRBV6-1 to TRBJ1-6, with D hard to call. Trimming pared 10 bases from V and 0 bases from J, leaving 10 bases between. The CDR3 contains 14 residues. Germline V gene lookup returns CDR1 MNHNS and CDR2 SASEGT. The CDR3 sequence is CATALGSYNSPLHF. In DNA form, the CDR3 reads TGTGCCACCGCACTGGGCTCCTATAATTCACCCCTCCACTTT.

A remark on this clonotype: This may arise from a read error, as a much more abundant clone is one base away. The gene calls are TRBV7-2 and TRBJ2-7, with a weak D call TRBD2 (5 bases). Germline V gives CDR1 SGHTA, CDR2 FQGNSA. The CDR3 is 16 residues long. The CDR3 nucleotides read TGTGCCAGCATCTTAGCATTTGGGAGTCCTTCGGTAGAGCAGTACTTC. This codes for CASILAFGSPSVEQYF.

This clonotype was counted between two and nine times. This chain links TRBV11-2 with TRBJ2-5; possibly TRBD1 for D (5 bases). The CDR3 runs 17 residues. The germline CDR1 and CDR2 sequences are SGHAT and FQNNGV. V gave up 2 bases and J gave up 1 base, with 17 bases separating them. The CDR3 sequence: CASSLTGLGLIQETQYF. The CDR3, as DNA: TGTGCCAGCAGCTTAACAGGATTGGGGCTAATCCAAGAGACCCAGTACTTC.

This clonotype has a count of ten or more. The CDR3 protein is CASSLAAPSNQPQHF. CDR3 nucleotide sequence: TGTGCCAGCAGTTTAGCGGCCCCAAGCAATCAGCCCCAGCATTTT. The chain employs TRBV12-3 or TRBV12-4 and TRBJ1-5, with no clear D. Trimming left V 0 bases short and J 1 base short, with 7 bases between. The CDR3 extends over 15 amino acids.

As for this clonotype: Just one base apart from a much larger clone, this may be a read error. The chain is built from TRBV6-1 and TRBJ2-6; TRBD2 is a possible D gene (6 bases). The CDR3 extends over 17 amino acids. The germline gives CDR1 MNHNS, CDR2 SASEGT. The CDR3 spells CAGRRRRDLSGANVLTF. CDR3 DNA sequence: TGTGCCGGCAGGAGAAGGAGGGACCTCTCTGGGGCCAACGTCCTGACTTTC.

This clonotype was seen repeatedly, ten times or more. CDR3 region: CASSLGGGMNYGYTF. CDR3 bases: TGTGCCAGCAGCTTAGGAGGGGGGATGAACTATGGCTACACCTTC. The rearrangement uses TRBV7-2 and TRBJ1-2; perhaps TRBD1 as D (6 bases). V was trimmed by 1 base and J by 2 bases, leaving 11 bases between them. Germline CDR1 is SGHTA and CDR2 is FQGNSA. CDR3 length: 15 residues.

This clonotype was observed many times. CDR3 bases: TGCAGTGCTAGAGAGGAATTAGAATTCGAGCAGTACTTC. Amino acid sequence: CSAREELEFEQYF. This chain joins TRBV20-1 and TRBJ2-7, with unresolved D. The germline V gene has CDR1 DFQATT and CDR2 SNEGSKA (reference sequence). The CDR3 is 13 residues long. Between the trimmed V and J ends, which lost 0 bases and 6 bases, there was a span of 12 bases.

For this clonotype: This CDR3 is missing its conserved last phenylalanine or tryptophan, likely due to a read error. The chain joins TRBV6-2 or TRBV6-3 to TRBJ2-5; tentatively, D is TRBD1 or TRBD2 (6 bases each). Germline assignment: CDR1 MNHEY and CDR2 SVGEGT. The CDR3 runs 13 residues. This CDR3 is CASSYGGGETQYI. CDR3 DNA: TGTGCCAGTAGTTACGGGGGCGGGGAGACCCAGTACATC.

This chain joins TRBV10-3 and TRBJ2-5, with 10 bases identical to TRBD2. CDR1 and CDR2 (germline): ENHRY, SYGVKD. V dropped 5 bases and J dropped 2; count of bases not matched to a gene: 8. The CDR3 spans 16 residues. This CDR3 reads CAISPSRAGGQETQYF. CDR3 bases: TGTGCCATCAGTCCCTCGAGAGCGGGGGGGCAAGAGACCCAGTACTTC.